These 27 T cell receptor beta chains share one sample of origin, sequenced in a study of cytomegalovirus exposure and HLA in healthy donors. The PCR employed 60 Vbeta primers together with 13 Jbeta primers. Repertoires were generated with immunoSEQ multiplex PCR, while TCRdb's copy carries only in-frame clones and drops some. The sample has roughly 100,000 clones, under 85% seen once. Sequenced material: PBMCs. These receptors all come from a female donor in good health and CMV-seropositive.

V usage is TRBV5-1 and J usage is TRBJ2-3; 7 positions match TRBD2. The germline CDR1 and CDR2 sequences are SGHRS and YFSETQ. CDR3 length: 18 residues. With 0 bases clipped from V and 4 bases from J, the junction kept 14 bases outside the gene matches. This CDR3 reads CASSLGIMAGVGADTQYF. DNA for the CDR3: TGCGCCAGCAGCTTGGGAATTATGGCGGGAGTCGGGGCAGATACGCAGTATTTT.

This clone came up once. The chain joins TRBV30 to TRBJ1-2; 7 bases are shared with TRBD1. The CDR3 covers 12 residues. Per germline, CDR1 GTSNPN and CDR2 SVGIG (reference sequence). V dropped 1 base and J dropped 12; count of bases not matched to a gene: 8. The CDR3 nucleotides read TGTGCCTGGAGTGGGGACAGCCCGAAGGACACCTTC. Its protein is CAWSGDSPKDTF.

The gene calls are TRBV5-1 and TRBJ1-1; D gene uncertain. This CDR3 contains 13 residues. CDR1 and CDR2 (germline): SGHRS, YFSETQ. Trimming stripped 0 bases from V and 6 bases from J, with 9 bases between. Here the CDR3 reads CASSLGSGPEAFF. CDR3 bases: TGCGCCAGCAGCTTGGGGTCAGGCCCTGAAGCTTTCTTT.

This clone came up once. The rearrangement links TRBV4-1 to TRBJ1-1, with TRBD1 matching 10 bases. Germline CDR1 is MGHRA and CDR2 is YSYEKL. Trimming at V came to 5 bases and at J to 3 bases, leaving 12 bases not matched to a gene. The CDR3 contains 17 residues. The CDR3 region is CASSERQGARSDTEAFF. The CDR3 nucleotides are TGCGCCAGCAGCGAGCGACAGGGGGCGCGATCGGACACTGAAGCTTTCTTT.

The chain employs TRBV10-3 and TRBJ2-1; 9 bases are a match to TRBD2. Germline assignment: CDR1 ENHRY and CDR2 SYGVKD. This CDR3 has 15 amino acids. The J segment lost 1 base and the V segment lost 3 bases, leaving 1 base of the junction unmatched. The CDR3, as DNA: TGTGCCATCAGTGATAGCGGGGGTTCCTACAATGAGCAGTTCTTC. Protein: CAISDSGGSYNEQFF.

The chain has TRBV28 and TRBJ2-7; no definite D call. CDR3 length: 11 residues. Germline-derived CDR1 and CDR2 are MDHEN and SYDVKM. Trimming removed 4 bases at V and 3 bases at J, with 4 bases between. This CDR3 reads CASSSIYEQYF. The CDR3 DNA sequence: TGTGCCAGCAGTTCCATCTACGAGCAGTACTTC. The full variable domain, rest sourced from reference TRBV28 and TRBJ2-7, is DVKVTQSSRYLVKRTGEKVFLECVQDMDHENMFWYRQDPGLGLRLIYFSYDVKMKEKGDIPEGYSVSREKKERFSLILESASTNQTSMYLCASSSIYEQYFGPGTRLTVT.

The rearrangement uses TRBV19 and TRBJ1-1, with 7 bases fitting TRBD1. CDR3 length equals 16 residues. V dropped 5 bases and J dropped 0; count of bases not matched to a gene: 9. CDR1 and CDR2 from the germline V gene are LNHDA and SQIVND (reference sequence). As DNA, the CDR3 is TGTGCCAGTAGTCTCCGGGACAGCGGGCTGAACACTGAAGCTTTCTTT. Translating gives CASSLRDSGLNTEAFF.

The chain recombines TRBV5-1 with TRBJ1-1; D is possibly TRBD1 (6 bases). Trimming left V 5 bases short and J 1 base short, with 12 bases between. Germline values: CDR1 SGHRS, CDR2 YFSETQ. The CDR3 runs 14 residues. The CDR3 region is CASRKEQGNTEAFF. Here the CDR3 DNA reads TGCGCCAGCAGGAAAGAACAGGGGAACACTGAAGCTTTCTTT.

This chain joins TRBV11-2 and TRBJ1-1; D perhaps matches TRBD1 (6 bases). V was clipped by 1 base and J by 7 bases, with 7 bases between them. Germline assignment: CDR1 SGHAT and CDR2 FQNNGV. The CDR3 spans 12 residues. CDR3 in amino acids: CASSLGTDEAFF. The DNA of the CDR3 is TGTGCCAGCAGCTTAGGGACAGATGAAGCTTTCTTT.

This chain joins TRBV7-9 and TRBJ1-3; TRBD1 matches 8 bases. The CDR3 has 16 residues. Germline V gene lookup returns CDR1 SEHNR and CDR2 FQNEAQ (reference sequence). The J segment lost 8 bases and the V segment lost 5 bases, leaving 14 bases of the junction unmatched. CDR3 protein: CASSPKEGQGVDTIYF. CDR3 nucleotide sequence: TGTGCCAGCAGCCCTAAAGAAGGACAGGGAGTTGACACCATATATTTT.

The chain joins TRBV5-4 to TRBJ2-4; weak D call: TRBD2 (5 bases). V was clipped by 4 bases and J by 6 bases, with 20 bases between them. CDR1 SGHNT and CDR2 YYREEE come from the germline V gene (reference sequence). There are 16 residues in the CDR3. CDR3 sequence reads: CASSPPGGSPVNIQYF. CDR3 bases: TGTGCCAGCAGCCCCCCAGGCGGGTCTCCCGTAAACATTCAGTACTTC.

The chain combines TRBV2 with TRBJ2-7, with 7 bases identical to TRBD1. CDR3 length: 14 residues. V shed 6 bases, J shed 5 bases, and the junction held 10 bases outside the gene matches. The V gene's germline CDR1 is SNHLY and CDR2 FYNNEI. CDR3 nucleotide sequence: TGTGCCAGCAGATCGAGGGGGCTTGAGGACGAGCAGTACTTC. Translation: CASRSRGLEDEQYF.

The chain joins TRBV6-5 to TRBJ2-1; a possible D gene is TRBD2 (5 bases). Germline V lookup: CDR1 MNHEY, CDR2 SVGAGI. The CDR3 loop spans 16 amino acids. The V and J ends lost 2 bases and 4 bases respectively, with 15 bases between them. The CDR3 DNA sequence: TGTGCCAGCAGTTACGTTACTAGTTCGGTATACAATGAGCAGTTCTTC. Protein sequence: CASSYVTSSVYNEQFF.

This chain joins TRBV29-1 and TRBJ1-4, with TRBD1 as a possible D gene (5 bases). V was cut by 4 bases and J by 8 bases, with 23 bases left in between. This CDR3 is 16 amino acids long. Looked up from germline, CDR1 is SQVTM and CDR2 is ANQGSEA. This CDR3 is CSVALDLGLFQEKLFF. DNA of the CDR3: TGCAGCGTTGCTCTGGATTTGGGACTATTCCAGGAAAAACTGTTTTTT.

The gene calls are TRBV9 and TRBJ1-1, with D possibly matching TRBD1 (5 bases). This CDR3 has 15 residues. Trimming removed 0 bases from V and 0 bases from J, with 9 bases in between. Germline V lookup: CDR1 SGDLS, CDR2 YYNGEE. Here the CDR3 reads CASSVEGHLNTEAFF. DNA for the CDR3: TGTGCCAGCAGCGTAGAGGGGCATCTGAACACTGAAGCTTTCTTT.

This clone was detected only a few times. Here the CDR3 reads CASSPTDRGIYFYEQYF. The CDR3 DNA sequence: TGTGCCAGCAGCCCTACCGACAGGGGAATTTACTTCTACGAGCAGTACTTC. The chain employs TRBV14 and TRBJ2-7; 8 nucleotides line up with TRBD1. The CDR3 spans 17 residues. Per germline, CDR1 SGHDN and CDR2 FVKESK. After removal of 4 bases from V and 3 bases from J, the junction contained 14 bases not matched to a gene.

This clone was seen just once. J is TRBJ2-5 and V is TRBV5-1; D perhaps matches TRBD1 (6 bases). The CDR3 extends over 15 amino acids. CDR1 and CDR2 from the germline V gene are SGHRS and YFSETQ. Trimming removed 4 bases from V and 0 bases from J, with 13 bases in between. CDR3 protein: CASSPGQRYQETQYF. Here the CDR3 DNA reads TGCGCCAGCAGCCCGGGACAAAGATACCAAGAGACCCAGTACTTC.

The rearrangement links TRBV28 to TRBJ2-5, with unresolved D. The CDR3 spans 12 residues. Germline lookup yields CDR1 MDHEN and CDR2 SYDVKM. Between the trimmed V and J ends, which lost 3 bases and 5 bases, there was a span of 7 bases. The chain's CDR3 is CASSFERETQYF. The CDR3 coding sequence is TGTGCCAGCAGTTTTGAGCGTGAGACCCAGTACTTC.

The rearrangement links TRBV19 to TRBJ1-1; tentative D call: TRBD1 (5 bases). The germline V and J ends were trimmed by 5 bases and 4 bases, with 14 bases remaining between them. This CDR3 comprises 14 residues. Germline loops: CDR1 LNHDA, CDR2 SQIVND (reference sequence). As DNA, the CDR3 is TGTGCCAGTAGTTCGCAGGGTAACGGCACTGAAGCTTTCTTT. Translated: CASSSQGNGTEAFF.

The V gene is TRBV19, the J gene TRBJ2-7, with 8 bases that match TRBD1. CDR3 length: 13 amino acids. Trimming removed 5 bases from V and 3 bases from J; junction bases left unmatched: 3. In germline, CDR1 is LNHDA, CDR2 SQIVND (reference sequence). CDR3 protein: CASSVGTGYEQYF. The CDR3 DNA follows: TGTGCCAGTAGTGTCGGGACAGGCTACGAGCAGTACTTC. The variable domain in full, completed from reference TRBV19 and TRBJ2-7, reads DGGITQSPKYLFRKEGQNVTLSCEQNLNHDAMYWYRQDPGQGLRLIYYSQIVNDFQKGDIAEGYSVSREKKESFPLTVTSAQKNPTAFYLCASSVGTGYEQYFGPGTRLTVT.

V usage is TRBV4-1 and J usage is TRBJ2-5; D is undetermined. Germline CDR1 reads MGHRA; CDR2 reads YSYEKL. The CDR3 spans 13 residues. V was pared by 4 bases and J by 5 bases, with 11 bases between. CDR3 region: CASSLSVWETQYF. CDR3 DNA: TGCGCCAGCAGCCTTAGTGTCTGGGAGACCCAGTACTTC.

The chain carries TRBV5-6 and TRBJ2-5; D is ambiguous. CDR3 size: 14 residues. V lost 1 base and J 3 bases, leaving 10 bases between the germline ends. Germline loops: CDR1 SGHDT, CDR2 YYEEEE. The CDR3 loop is CASSLNGGEETQYF. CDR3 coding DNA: TGTGCCAGCAGCTTGAACGGCGGTGAAGAGACCCAGTACTTC. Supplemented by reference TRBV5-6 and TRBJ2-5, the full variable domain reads DAGVTQSPTHLIKTRGQQVTLRCSPKSGHDTVSWYQQALGQGPQFIFQYYEEEERQRGNFPDRFSGHQFPNYSSELNVNALLLGDSALYLCASSLNGGEETQYFGPGTRLLVL.

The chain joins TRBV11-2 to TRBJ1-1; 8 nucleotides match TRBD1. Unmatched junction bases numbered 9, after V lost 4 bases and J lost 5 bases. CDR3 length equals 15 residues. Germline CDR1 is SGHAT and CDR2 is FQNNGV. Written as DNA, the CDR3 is TGTGCCAGCAGCTCCCCGAGGACAGGGCGGACTGAAGCTTTCTTT. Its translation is CASSSPRTGRTEAFF.

The DNA for the CDR3 is TGTGCCAGCGCACAGCACCCTAAAGCCTACGAGCAGTACTTC. Translated, it gives CASAQHPKAYEQYF. The chain links TRBV6-6 to TRBJ2-7; no reliable D call. This CDR3 contains 14 residues. The germline V gene has CDR1 MNHNY and CDR2 SVGAGI (reference sequence). V was trimmed by 8 bases and J by 2 bases, leaving 16 bases between them.

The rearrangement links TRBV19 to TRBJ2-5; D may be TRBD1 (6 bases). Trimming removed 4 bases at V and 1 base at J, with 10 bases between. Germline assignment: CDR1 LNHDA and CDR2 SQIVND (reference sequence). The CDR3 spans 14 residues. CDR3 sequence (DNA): TGTGCCAGTAGTACGATGACAGGCCAAGAGACCCAGTACTTC. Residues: CASSTMTGQETQYF.

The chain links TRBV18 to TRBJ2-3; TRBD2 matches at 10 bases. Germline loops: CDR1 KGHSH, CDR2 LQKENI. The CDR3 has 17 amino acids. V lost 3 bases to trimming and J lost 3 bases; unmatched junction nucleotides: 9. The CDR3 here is CASSPLLAGDATDTQYF. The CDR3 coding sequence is TGTGCCAGCTCACCCCTGCTAGCGGGGGATGCGACAGATACGCAGTATTTT.

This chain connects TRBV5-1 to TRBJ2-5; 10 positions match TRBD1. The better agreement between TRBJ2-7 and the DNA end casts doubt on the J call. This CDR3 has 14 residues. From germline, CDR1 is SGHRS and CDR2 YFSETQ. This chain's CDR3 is CASSLGQGASEQYF. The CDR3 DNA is TGCGCCAGCAGCTTGGGACAGGGGGCGAGCGAGCAGTACTTC.